This T cell receptor (beta chain) was sequenced in a study of blood T cell repertoires in COVID-19. Across the whole study: PBMCs, B-cell-depleted T cells, or T cells were the source of the cDNA or gDNA that made up the material.

TCRdb's table, derived via immunoSEQ multiplex PCR, lists solely in-frame clones and lacks some. The sample lists some 96,000 clones; 86% were seen once. The source is a man older than 75 with acute or convalescent COVID-19. Sequences were obtained from peripheral blood.

The DNA of the CDR3 is TGTGCCAGCAGTACCTCGACAGGGGTTAGCGAGACCCAGTACTTC. Its translation: CASSTSTGVSETQYF. J is TRBJ2-5 and V is TRBV6-5; TRBD1 aligns across 8 bases. CDR1 MNHEY and CDR2 SVGAGI come from the germline V gene. V trimming: 5 bases; J trimming: 5 bases; junction bases outside the gene matches: 10. This CDR3 spans 15 amino acids.